Listed here is a single T cell receptor (beta chain). There is no known antigen for this receptor. Per-base quality was not reported, and no clone a single base away is much larger than it. Library preparation was by the immunoSEQ multiplex PCR assay. A mixture of 60 forward primers for TCR Vbeta segments and 13 reverse primers for TCR Jbeta segments was used in the multiplex PCR. The CDR3 region of rearranged TCR beta genes was amplified from genomic DNA by a multiplex PCR assay. Amplified TCR beta libraries were sequenced as 87-base-pair reads on the Illumina HiSeq System. The authors processed their data as follows. Across the 670 or so repertoires, a later analysis counted roughly 84 million unique TCR beta chains, 8.5 million to 12 million of which were shared by at least two donors. A nearest-neighbor algorithm error-corrected the raw reads and collapsed the reads into unique sequences, merging closely related sequences to remove PCR and sequencing errors. To assign V, D and J gene segments, CDR3 sequences were aligned to IMGT reference sequences. For a sequence to be retained, a match of at least six nucleotides to both a V gene segment and a J gene segment was required. A rearrangement counted as productive if the CDR3 had no stop codons and remained in frame with V and J, and every other rearrangement counted as non-productive. Following IMGT convention, CDR3 was defined as the stretch from the second conserved V-encoded cysteine up to the conserved J-encoded phenylalanine. The earlier analysis of 587 of the donors excluded sequences that lacked an unambiguous match to a single V gene segment. An earlier analysis of a few hundred of the donors called V segments functional above 56.7% productive rearrangements and segregating when the between-donor standard deviation exceeded 5%. To diagnose cytomegalovirus status from the catalog of TCR beta chain sequences, a statistical classification framework was built. In a later analysis, TCR nucleotide sequences were compared against IMGT/GENE-DB human TR gene sequences so that V and J genes could be assigned. A later analysis assigned CDR3 sequences and most-parsimonious VDJ recombination scenarios with the TCRdist pipeline. In a later analysis, each TCR beta chain was defined by its CDR3 amino acid sequence together with its V-gene family, and reads lacking a unique V-gene family were excluded. In a later analysis, some 600 highly shared, low-generation-probability nucleotide sequences were removed to address suspected cross-contamination and a sequencing artifact. In a later analysis, a clonal expansion index for each public chain was calculated from normalized within-repertoire ranks of inferred template counts. In a later analysis, generation probabilities were computed with a VDJ recombination model fitted to out-of-frame rearrangements, and the resulting probabilities were checked against IGoR. A later analysis scored TCR-TCR, TCR-HLA and TCR-CMV co-occurrence with hypergeometric tests, applying a repertoire-size bias correction to TCR pairs. To estimate false discovery rates, a later analysis permuted the HLA or CMV assignments 20 times. In a later analysis, co-occurring TCRs were grouped using DBSCAN, with TCRdist sequence similarity added in when clustering inside HLA-allele-positive subsets. Repertoires with fewer than 30,000 or more than 120,000 public chains were left out of co-occurrence clustering, as were a few repertoires with anomalous nucleotide sharing. The immuneACCESS repertoire file appears here via TCRdb, limited to in-frame rearrangements. These files lack a portion of the clones; in checked studies, under half of the deficit traces to unresolved V genes, and the cause of the others is not known. The DNA was the basis for D and trimming; V, J and clone size are from that table. The sample contains 120,000 to 150,000 clones, roughly 76% of them found a single time. 1.5% to 2% of the sample is taken by the ten largest.

This record comes from a study of cytomegalovirus exposure and HLA in healthy donors (TCRdb year 2017). Concerning the study at large: An earlier analysis of a few hundred of the donors reported about 300 Gb of sequence data and roughly 120 million unique TCR beta sequences obtained from about 200 million T cells. To study patterns of TCR occurrence, a later analysis re-analyzed previously published TCR beta repertoires from 650 to 750 donors and added high-resolution HLA genotyping. A later genetic analysis took genome-wide SNP genotypes for 398 of the 666 donors and used that subset as a discovery cohort. An earlier analysis of roughly 580 of the donors used high-throughput TCR beta sequencing to judge whether each TCR beta V gene segment behaved as functional or pseudogenic. The study used immunosequencing to profile the T cell repertoires of several hundred subjects and linked those repertoires to cytomegalovirus serostatus. All discovery cohort repertoires had been generated using a single sequencing platform. Of the approximately 400 genotyped donors, approximately 81% were placed in the genetic ancestry cluster associated with self-reported Caucasian donors. HLA typing covered class I and class II loci at four-digit resolution. An early release that covered 640 HLA-typed donors contained about 300 gigabases of sequencing data and 85 million to 100 million unique TCR sequences. Across roughly 420 genotyped donors of the cohort, an average of about 220,000 unique TCR beta nucleotide sequences per donor were sequenced, and around 19% of those sequences were non-productive. A separate validation cohort of roughly 130 different subjects was used in addition to the roughly 720-subject first cohort. Typing coverage varied by locus: roughly 629-630 donors for A, B, C, DRB1 and DQB1; roughly 560 for DQA1; about 570 for DPA1; approximately 450 for DPB1. The later analysis used no new phenotypic data to find candidate immune exposures, relying instead on TCR beta sequences and their occurrence across donors. Donor age, sex, ethnicity and CMV serostatus were compiled alongside the repertoire data. The study combined high-throughput TCR immunosequencing, statistical association of individual TCRs with disease status, and machine learning to predict cytomegalovirus infection status. A few DR-DQ haplotypes were treated as single units for association and clustering because of strong linkage in the cohort. The study was designed to test whether signatures of past pathogen exposure could be identified by cataloging public T cell receptors. The paper's findings and limits, for the study overall: A later analysis found that HLA-associated TCR beta chains were more clonally expanded and had lower generation probabilities than equally common non-associated chains. The sequencing pipeline was judged likely to have produced a cluster of highly shared sequence variants as a technical artifact. In both the original and validation cohorts, the classifier was reported to diagnose cytomegalovirus status with high specificity and sensitivity. The authors suggested that the approach could potentially be generalized to other disease states and immunological phenotypes. Linkage disequilibrium might explain the correlated functional status among segregating V segments, but an unknown experimental factor could not be excluded. In the study, around 150 TCR beta chains were listed as associated with cytomegalovirus. According to a later analysis, TCR association rates differed among HLA loci, with DRB1 alleles showing the most associated TCRs and HLA-C alleles showing the fewest. A further reported finding was that TCR beta sequences accurately predicted the HLA-A and HLA-B alleles for most subjects in the first cohort. Presence/absence analyses assumed roughly uniform sequencing depth across donors, an assumption that may not hold. The 87-base-pair reads could not distinguish some IMGT-functional V segments, including TRBV6-2 and TRBV6-3, so those segments were excluded. Because HLA typing was unavailable for some donors at each locus, only the typed subset was used in association tests. A few of the identified cytomegalovirus-associated TCR beta chains were confirmed in vitro to be specific for cytomegalovirus antigens. In an earlier analysis of about 550 of the donors, most TCR beta V segments were observed in productive rearrangements about 90% or about 30% of the time, broadly matching IMGT annotations. This cohort had only TCR beta chains sequenced, and the lack of alpha or paired-chain data limited which features could be detected. At a false discovery rate of 0.05, a later analysis linked under 20,000 TCR beta sequences to specific HLA alleles. Some 15 rarely observed V segments, including chromosome 9 orphons, were excluded from the earlier analysis of several hundred of the donors because counts were too low. When HLA alleles, especially DR and DQ, strongly co-occurred, TCR associations were difficult to assign to individual alleles. According to a later genetic analysis, donors in an Asian-associated ancestry cluster had fewer N-insertions in productive TCRs than the roughly 670-donor mean. According to a later analysis, parvovirus B19, influenza, CMV and Epstein-Barr virus appeared linked to several top co-occurrence clusters. For the cohort, immune exposure information was limited to CMV serostatus. A later genetic analysis associated a missense DCLRE1C variant with V-gene and J-gene trimming of TCR beta chains, and an independent cohort replicated the association. Across donors, most TCR sequences were observed very rarely, whereas some public TCRs were present in many individuals. According to a later analysis, most CMV-associated TCR beta chains appeared to be HLA-restricted, and the HLA associations seemed to be driven largely by CMV exposure.

V is clipped by 4 bases and J by 8 bases, and the sequence between their germline boundaries is 17 bases long. The CDR3 covers 14 residues, taking in both the cysteine and the phenylalanine. Of the read, only the CDR3 DNA is kept; its 42 bases are in frame from base 1. From the germline V gene, CDR1 is SGHTA and CDR2 is FQGTGA. The cohort was made up of about 610 healthy bone marrow donors. At the time of sampling, all cohort members were nominally healthy, though unrecorded immune exposures were likely present. The donor was CMV seronegative and belonged to the group of 352 seronegative cohort members. A peripheral blood sample was provided by each donor, and peripheral blood mononuclear cells were used for TCR beta sequencing. Genomic DNA extraction from the blood cell samples was performed with the Qiagen DNeasy Blood Extraction Kit.

The rearrangement joined TRBV7-3 to TRBJ2-5; a weak D assignment points to TRBD1 (6 bases agree). The TCR sequence derives from a female donor in good health and CMV-seronegative. The specimen was PBMCs. The CDR3 region reads CASSSEWGPRTQYF. The nucleotide sequence reads as follows: TGTGCCAGCAGCTCTGAATGGGGGCCCCGTACCCAGTACTTC.